The rows below give T cell receptor beta chains drawn from one sample of a study of T cells after yellow fever vaccination. One entry per CDR3 protein results from TCRdb running MiXCR on the 5' RACE reads. The sample carries about 630,000 distinct CDR3 sequences, 9% to 15% recorded once. Sample: PBMCs, taken on the day of the yellow fever booster vaccination. These receptors were taken from a man aged 25-45 years who received the YFV17D yellow fever vaccine. CDR3s include the opening cysteine and the closing phenylalanine or tryptophan. Fields, in order: D gene, V gene, clone size, J gene, CDR3 protein, CDR3 DNA. The D gene is left open where the match is weak. Rows may omit the clone size; those that give it use once, few, many or a size class.

D: .
V: TRBV12-3/TRBV12-4
size: .
J: TRBJ1-1
CDR3: CASSFIVLGNTEAFF
DNA: TGTGCCAGCAGTTTTATCGTCTTGGGGAACACTGAAGCTTTCTTT

D: .
V: TRBV29-1
size: .
J: TRBJ2-1
CDR3: CSVRRLESLAYNEQFF
DNA: TGCAGCGTTCGACGACTAGAGAGTCTTGCCTACAATGAGCAGTTCTTC

D: .
V: TRBV7-9
size: .
J: TRBJ2-3
CDR3: CASSLRGRGQSTDTQYF
DNA: TGTGCCAGCAGCTTACGTGGACGGGGCCAGAGCACAGATACGCAGTATTTT

D: TRBD2
V: TRBV5-1
size: .
J: TRBJ2-1
CDR3: CASSLGSGRPYNEQFF
DNA: TGCGCCAGCAGCTTGGGAAGCGGGAGGCCCTACAATGAGCAGTTCTTC

D: TRBD2
V: TRBV20-1
size: .
J: TRBJ2-1
CDR3: CSARVSASGRKNEQFF
DNA: TGCAGTGCTAGAGTTTCGGCCAGCGGGAGGAAGAATGAGCAGTTCTTC

D: .
V: TRBV6-2/TRBV6-3
size: .
J: TRBJ1-2
CDR3: CASSYSHRTASGYTF
DNA: TGTGCCAGCAGTTACTCCCACAGGACCGCAAGTGGCTACACCTTC

D: TRBD2
V: TRBV12-3/TRBV12-4
size: .
J: TRBJ2-7
CDR3: CASSFRGPLKKREGTYEQYF
DNA: TGTGCCAGCAGTTTCAGGGGGCCGTTGAAAAAGCGGGAGGGAACCTACGAGCAGTACTTC

D: .
V: TRBV11-1
size: .
J: TRBJ1-5
CDR3: CASSLGVRGPEGPNQPQHF
DNA: TGTGCCAGCAGCTTAGGCGTGCGGGGGCCGGAGGGACCCAATCAGCCCCAGCATTTT

D: TRBD1
V: TRBV12-3/TRBV12-4
size: few
J: TRBJ2-7
CDR3: CASRHTGTGGSYEQYF
DNA: TGTGCCAGCAGACACACCGGGACAGGGGGATCCTACGAGCAGTACTTC

D: TRBD2
V: TRBV7-2
size: .
J: TRBJ2-1
CDR3: CASSWGLAGGLNEQFF
DNA: TGTGCCAGCAGCTGGGGACTAGCGGGAGGTCTTAATGAGCAGTTCTTC

D: .
V: TRBV7-9
size: .
J: TRBJ2-6
CDR3: CASSLVMPGANVLTF
DNA: TGTGCCAGCAGCTTAGTCATGCCTGGGGCCAACGTCCTGACTTTC

D: .
V: TRBV5-1
size: .
J: TRBJ2-7
CDR3: CASSLSGPSSYEQYF
DNA: TGCGCCAGCAGCTTATCGGGACCAAGCTCCTACGAGCAGTACTTC

D: .
V: TRBV9
size: many
J: TRBJ2-1
CDR3: CASSPGNYNEQFF
DNA: TGTGCCAGCAGCCCGGGGAACTACAATGAGCAGTTCTTC

D: TRBD1
V: TRBV2
size: .
J: TRBJ2-7
CDR3: CASNADRPPYYEQYF
DNA: TGTGCCAGCAACGCGGACAGGCCTCCTTACTACGAGCAGTACTTC

D: TRBD2
V: TRBV5-6
size: .
J: TRBJ2-2
CDR3: CASSLGGLAGQNTGELFF
DNA: TGTGCCAGCAGCTTGGGGGGACTAGCGGGACAAAACACCGGGGAGCTGTTTTTT

D: TRBD1
V: TRBV7-9
size: many
J: TRBJ1-2
CDR3: CATGGQYGYTF
DNA: TGTGCCACCGGGGGACAGTATGGCTACACCTTC

D: .
V: TRBV5-5
size: many
J: TRBJ2-2
CDR3: CASSQRRMNTGELFF
DNA: TGTGCCAGCAGTCAGCGACGGATGAACACCGGGGAGCTGTTTTTT

D: TRBD2
V: TRBV10-3
size: .
J: TRBJ2-1
CDR3: CAPRGLGVAGVRSHNEQFF
DNA: TGTGCCCCCAGGGGTCTAGGAGTAGCGGGAGTACGTAGCCACAATGAGCAGTTCTTC

D: .
V: TRBV4-3
size: few
J: TRBJ1-1
CDR3: CASSQDPASWGTEAFF
DNA: TGCGCCAGCAGCCAAGACCCGGCAAGCTGGGGGACTGAAGCTTTCTTT

D: .
V: TRBV21-1
size: .
J: TRBJ1-1
CDR3: CASSKPFIVRLGTEAFF
DNA: TGTGCCAGCAGCAAACCATTCATTGTACGGCTTGGCACTGAAGCTTTCTTT

D: TRBD2
V: TRBV3-1
size: few
J: TRBJ2-7
CDR3: CASSPPGLAGREQYF
DNA: TGTGCCAGCAGCCCCCCCGGACTAGCGGGAAGAGAGCAGTACTTC

D: .
V: TRBV15
size: .
J: TRBJ2-7
CDR3: CATSSLGSEQYF
DNA: TGTGCCACCAGCAGTTTGGGAAGCGAGCAGTACTTC

D: .
V: TRBV20-1
size: .
J: TRBJ2-3
CDR3: CSARKTGHTDTQYF
DNA: TGCAGTGCTAGGAAAACGGGACACACAGATACGCAGTATTTT

D: TRBD2
V: TRBV11-2
size: many
J: TRBJ2-1
CDR3: CASSLVWLAGGRVLSYNEQFF
DNA: TGTGCCAGCAGCTTAGTTTGGCTAGCGGGAGGGCGGGTCCTCTCCTACAATGAGCAGTTCTTC

D: .
V: TRBV7-2
size: .
J: TRBJ2-1
CDR3: CASSLGIANNEQFF
DNA: TGTGCCAGCAGCTTAGGTATCGCCAACAATGAGCAGTTCTTC

D: .
V: TRBV3-1
size: few
J: TRBJ2-4
CDR3: CASSLDSVAKNIQYF
DNA: TGTGCCAGCAGCCTGGACAGCGTAGCCAAAAACATTCAGTACTTC

D: TRBD2
V: TRBV20-1
size: few
J: TRBJ2-5
CDR3: CSARDTGRAGETQYF
DNA: TGCAGTGCTAGAGATACCGGGAGGGCCGGAGAGACCCAGTACTTC

D: .
V: TRBV20-1
size: few
J: TRBJ2-3
CDR3: CSARDKYTSSTDTQYF
DNA: TGCAGTGCTAGAGACAAGTACACCTCTAGCACAGATACGCAGTATTTT

D: .
V: TRBV9
size: few
J: TRBJ2-3
CDR3: CASSETGGAADTQYF
DNA: TGTGCCAGCAGCGAAACGGGGGGCGCGGCAGATACGCAGTATTTT

D: TRBD1
V: TRBV25-1
size: .
J: TRBJ2-7
CDR3: CASEGQVNEQYF
DNA: TGTGCCAGTGAGGGACAGGTGAACGAGCAGTACTTC

D: .
V: TRBV20-1
size: .
J: TRBJ1-5
CDR3: CSASNKGNQPQHF
DNA: TGCAGTGCTAGTAACAAGGGCAATCAGCCCCAGCATTTT

D: TRBD1
V: TRBV6-5
size: few
J: TRBJ2-7
CDR3: CASSSTGAEQYF
DNA: TGTGCCAGCAGTTCAACAGGGGCCGAGCAGTACTTC

D: TRBD1
V: TRBV6-1
size: few
J: TRBJ1-5
CDR3: CASSDRTGKGGNQPQHF
DNA: TGTGCCAGCAGTGACCGGACAGGGAAGGGTGGCAATCAGCCCCAGCATTTT

D: .
V: TRBV29-1
size: .
J: TRBJ2-5
CDR3: CSGGPETQYF
DNA: TGCAGCGGAGGACCAGAGACCCAGTACTTC

D: TRBD1
V: TRBV12-3/TRBV12-4
size: few
J: TRBJ2-5
CDR3: CASSLSWTGVQETQYF
DNA: TGTGCCAGCAGTTTGAGTTGGACAGGCGTACAAGAGACCCAGTACTTC

D: .
V: TRBV7-2
size: .
J: TRBJ2-1
CDR3: CASLVGGGFWEQFF
DNA: TGTGCCAGCTTGGTGGGTGGCGGCTTTTGGGAGCAGTTCTTC

D: TRBD1
V: TRBV5-6
size: few
J: TRBJ2-1
CDR3: CASSYRDRGPNEQFF
DNA: TGTGCCAGCAGCTACCGAGACAGGGGACCCAATGAGCAGTTCTTC

D: .
V: TRBV4-3
size: .
J: TRBJ2-1
CDR3: CASSQVLGGAGGFYNEQFF
DNA: TGCGCCAGCAGCCAAGTTTTGGGAGGTGCAGGGGGTTTCTACAATGAGCAGTTCTTC

D: .
V: TRBV20-1
size: .
J: TRBJ2-1
CDR3: CSAVAKGGNEQFF
DNA: TGCAGTGCTGTAGCCAAGGGGGGGAATGAGCAGTTCTTC

D: .
V: TRBV6-2/TRBV6-3
size: .
J: TRBJ1-5
CDR3: CASSSPPGTQPQHF
DNA: TGTGCCAGCAGTTCCCCTCCGGGCACTCAGCCCCAGCATTTT

D: .
V: TRBV12-3/TRBV12-4
size: few
J: TRBJ1-1
CDR3: CASSLNGRNTEAFF
DNA: TGTGCCAGCAGTTTAAATGGCAGAAACACTGAAGCTTTCTTT

D: .
V: TRBV18
size: few
J: TRBJ2-7
CDR3: CASSLGAGSESYEQYF
DNA: TGTGCCAGCTCGCTTGGTGCCGGGTCGGAGTCCTACGAGCAGTACTTC

D: .
V: TRBV27
size: .
J: TRBJ2-2
CDR3: CASNNRDTGELFF
DNA: TGTGCCAGTAACAACAGGGACACCGGGGAGCTGTTTTTT

D: TRBD2
V: TRBV7-2
size: few
J: TRBJ2-5
CDR3: CASSYYLAGAETQYF
DNA: TGTGCCAGCAGCTATTATTTAGCGGGAGCGGAGACCCAGTACTTC

D: .
V: TRBV9
size: few
J: TRBJ2-5
CDR3: CASSVGGSTSQETQYF
DNA: TGTGCCAGCAGCGTAGGAGGCTCTACCTCCCAAGAGACCCAGTACTTC

D: .
V: TRBV14
size: few
J: TRBJ2-1
CDR3: CASSQEVRDEQFF
DNA: TGTGCCAGCAGCCAAGAGGTGAGGGATGAGCAGTTCTTC

D: .
V: TRBV20-1
size: .
J: TRBJ1-5
CDR3: CCASGAIGRNNQPQHF
DNA: TGCTGTGCTTCCGGGGCTATCGGACGGAACAATCAGCCCCAGCATTTT

D: TRBD2
V: TRBV27
size: few
J: TRBJ2-1
CDR3: CASSSGASGYNEQFF
DNA: TGTGCCAGCAGTTCCGGAGCTAGCGGTTACAATGAGCAGTTCTTC

D: .
V: TRBV25-1
size: few
J: TRBJ2-5
CDR3: CASSPPRPPETQYF
DNA: TGTGCCAGCAGCCCCCCCCGTCCTCCTGAGACCCAGTACTTC

D: .
V: TRBV12-5
size: .
J: TRBJ2-4
CDR3: CASGLVLQPAKNIQYF
DNA: TGTGCTAGTGGTTTGGTACTGCAACCAGCCAAAAACATTCAGTACTTC

D: TRBD2
V: TRBV5-1
size: few
J: TRBJ2-3
CDR3: CASSLASTSGRAGTDTQYF
DNA: TGCGCCAGCAGCTTGGCATCTACTAGCGGGAGGGCCGGGACAGATACGCAGTATTTT